Here is one T cell receptor beta chain with its context. 2 million unsorted PBMCs were stored in RNAlater at -80 °C before RNA extraction. 5'RACE generated cDNA with 10-nucleotide random UMIs. TCRdb used MiXCR to reprocess the 5' RACE reads, holding one entry per CDR3 protein. The sample has about 66,000 distinct CDR3 sequences; approximately 5% are singletons. The data originate from a study of neurological immune-mediated disorders. The germline V gene encodes CDR1 LNHNV and CDR2 YYDKDF (reference sequence). With V trimmed by 4 bases and J by 3 bases, 6 bases remained unmatched. The CDR3 covers 16 residues.

This TCR was sampled from a woman in her 70s with multiple sclerosis. Sequenced sample: PBMCs. This rearrangement joins TRBV15 to TRBJ2-1, with 10 bases that match TRBD2. CDR3 bases: TGTGCCACCAGCAAGGTAGCGGGAGGTTTCTACAATGAGCAGTTCTTC. This encodes CATSKVAGGFYNEQFF.